In its sample, the clone carrying this T cell receptor beta chain was seen a few times. Its antigen is unknown. The authors extracted at least 6 micrograms of total RNA per sample. These data come from a study of blood T cells in healthy people across ages. Study context: The capture of about one barcoded beta molecule per two T cells was achieved by template switching. Study-level results: Those diversity estimates obtained from one million T cells were thought to be underestimates. Older individuals had lower TCR beta diversity per million T cells (the decline was roughly linear).

Next came a second PCR, run for about 6 to 11 cycles, which used a sample-barcoded 5' primer along with a J-beta primer mix. MiXCR was run by TCRdb on the 5' RACE reads, yielding one entry per CDR3 protein. Among nearly 800,000 distinct CDR3 sequences listed, about 61% were seen once. Trimming left V 3 bases short and J 4 bases short, with 15 bases between. The CDR3 runs 15 residues. V usage is TRBV12-3 or TRBV12-4 and J usage is TRBJ1-2, with a tentative D call TRBD1 (6 bases). This TCR came from a middle-aged man in good health. Sample: blood. DNA for the CDR3: TGTGCCAGCAGTTTTGGTAGACAGGTGTCCTATGGCTACACCTTC. Protein: CASSFGRQVSYGYTF.